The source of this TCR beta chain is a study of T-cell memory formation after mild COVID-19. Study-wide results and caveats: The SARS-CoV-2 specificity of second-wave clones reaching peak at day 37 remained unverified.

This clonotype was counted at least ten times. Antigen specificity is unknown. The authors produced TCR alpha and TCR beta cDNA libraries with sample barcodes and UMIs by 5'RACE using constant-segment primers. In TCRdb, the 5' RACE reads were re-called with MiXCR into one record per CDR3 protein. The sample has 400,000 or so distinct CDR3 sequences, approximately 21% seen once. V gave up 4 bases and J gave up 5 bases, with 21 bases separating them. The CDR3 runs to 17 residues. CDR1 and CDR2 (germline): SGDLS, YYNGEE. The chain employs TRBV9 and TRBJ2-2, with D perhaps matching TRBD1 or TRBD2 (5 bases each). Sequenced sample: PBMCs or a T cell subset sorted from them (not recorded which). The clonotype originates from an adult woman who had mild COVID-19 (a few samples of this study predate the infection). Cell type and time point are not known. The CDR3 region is CASSLDSGTAFTGELFF. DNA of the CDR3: TGTGCCAGCAGCTTAGATTCCGGGACGGCTTTTACCGGGGAGCTGTTTTTT. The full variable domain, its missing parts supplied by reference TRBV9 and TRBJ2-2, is DSGVTQTPKHLITATGQRVTLRCSPRSGDLSVYWYQQSLDQGLQFLIQYYNGEERAKGNILERFSAQQFPDLHSELNLSSLELGDSALYFCASSLDSGTAFTGELFFGEGSRLTVL.